This TCR beta chain stems from a study of blood T cell repertoires in COVID-19. At the level of the study: The cDNA or gDNA used as material had been derived from T cells, B-cell-depleted T cells, or PBMCs.

Profiled with immunoSEQ multiplex PCR; TCRdb holds only in-frame clones, not every one. The table lists some 150,000 clones, approximately 88% of them singletons. Losses at the gene ends were 4 bases for V and 3 bases for J; bases not matched to a gene: 0. CDR3 size: 12 residues. The germline gives CDR1 SGHNT, CDR2 YYREEE (reference sequence). The table lists this clone with a few counts. The receptor was derived from a woman aged 60-70 years who had recovered from COVID-19. The J gene is TRBJ1-2, the V gene TRBV5-4, with 7 bases matching TRBD1. The sample comprised peripheral blood. CDR3 bases: TGTGCCAGCAGCGACAGGGACTATGGCTACACCTTC. Protein sequence: CASSDRDYGYTF. The complete variable domain, with remaining parts taken from reference TRBV5-4 and TRBJ1-2, reads ETGVTQSPTHLIKTRGQQVTLRCSSQSGHNTVSWYQQALGQGPQFIFQYYREEENGRGNFPPRFSGLQFPNYSSELNVNALELDDSALYLCASSDRDYGYTFGSGTRLTVV.